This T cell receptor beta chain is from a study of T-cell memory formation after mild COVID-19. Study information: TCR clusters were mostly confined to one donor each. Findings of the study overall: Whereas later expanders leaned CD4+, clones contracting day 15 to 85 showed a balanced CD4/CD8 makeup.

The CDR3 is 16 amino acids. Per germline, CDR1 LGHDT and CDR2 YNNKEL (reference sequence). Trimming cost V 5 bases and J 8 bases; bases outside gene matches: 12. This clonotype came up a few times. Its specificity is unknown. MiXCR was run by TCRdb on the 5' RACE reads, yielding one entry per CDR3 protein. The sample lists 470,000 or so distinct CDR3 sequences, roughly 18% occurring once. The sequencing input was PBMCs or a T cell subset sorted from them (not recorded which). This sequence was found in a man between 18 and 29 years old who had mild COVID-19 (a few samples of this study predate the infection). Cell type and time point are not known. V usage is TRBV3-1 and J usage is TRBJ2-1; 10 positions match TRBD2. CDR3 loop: CASSGRSGGALDEQFF. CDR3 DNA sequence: TGTGCCAGCAGCGGACGGAGCGGGGGGGCTCTCGATGAGCAGTTCTTC.